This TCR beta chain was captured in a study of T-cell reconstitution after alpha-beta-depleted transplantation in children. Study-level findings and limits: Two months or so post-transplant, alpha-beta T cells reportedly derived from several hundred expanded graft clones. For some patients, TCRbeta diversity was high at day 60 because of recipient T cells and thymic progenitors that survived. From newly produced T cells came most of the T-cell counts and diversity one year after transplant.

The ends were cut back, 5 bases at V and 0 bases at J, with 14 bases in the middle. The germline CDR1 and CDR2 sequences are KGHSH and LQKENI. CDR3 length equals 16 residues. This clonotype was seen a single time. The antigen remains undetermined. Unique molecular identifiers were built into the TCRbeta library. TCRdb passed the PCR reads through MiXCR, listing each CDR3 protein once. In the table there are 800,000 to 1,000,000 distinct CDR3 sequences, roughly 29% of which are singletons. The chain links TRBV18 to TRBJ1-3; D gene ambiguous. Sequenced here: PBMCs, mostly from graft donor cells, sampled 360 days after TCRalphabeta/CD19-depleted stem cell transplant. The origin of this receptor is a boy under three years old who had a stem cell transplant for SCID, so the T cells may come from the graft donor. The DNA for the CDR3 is TGTGCCAGCTCATCCCAACCGCGGGACTCTGGAAACACCATATATTTT. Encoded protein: CASSSQPRDSGNTIYF.